The 27 T cell receptor beta chains below were found in one sample sequenced in a study of control samples from healthy donors and cancer patients. TCRdb keeps only in-frame clones here, not all; method: immunoSEQ multiplex PCR. The table records tens of thousands of clones, about 92% of them present only once. The specimen sequenced was blood. These receptors were obtained from a woman in her thirties in good health.

The J gene is TRBJ2-4, the V gene TRBV6-6; weak D call: TRBD1 (6 bases). Germline V CDR1 and CDR2: MNHNY, SVGAGI (reference sequence). The CDR3 has 15 amino acids. V lost 6 bases and J 3 bases, leaving 15 bases between the germline ends. The CDR3 nucleotides read TGTGCCAGCAGACCCGGGACATTCGGCAAAAACATTCAGTACTTC. Its protein product is CASRPGTFGKNIQYF.

The rearrangement uses TRBV11-2 and TRBJ1-1; 9 bases are a match to TRBD1. CDR1 and CDR2 from the germline V gene are SGHAT and FQNNGV. Trimming at V came to 5 bases and at J to 9 bases, leaving 16 bases not matched to a gene. The CDR3 covers 16 residues. CDR3 region: CASSPTTGTGRGQAFF. The CDR3 DNA reads TGTGCCAGCAGCCCTACTACGGGGACAGGGCGTGGTCAAGCTTTCTTT. Full variable domain (rest looked up from reference TRBV11-2 and TRBJ1-1): EAGVAQSPRYKIIEKRQSVAFWCNPISGHATLYWYQQILGQGPKLLIQFQNNGVVDDSQLPKDRFSAERLKGVDSTLKIQPAKLEDSAVYLCASSPTTGTGRGQAFFGQGTRLTVV.

The chain uses TRBV9 and TRBJ2-1; 13 bases fit TRBD2. The J segment lost 4 bases and the V segment lost 4 bases, leaving 5 bases of the junction unmatched. The V gene's germline CDR1 is SGDLS and CDR2 YYNGEE. The CDR3 is made up of 16 amino acids. For the CDR3, the DNA is TGTGCCAGCAGCTTAGGGACTAGCGGGGTATACAATGAGCAGTTCTTC. Its protein product is CASSLGTSGVYNEQFF. Combining the CDR3 with reference TRBV9 and TRBJ2-1 gives the whole variable domain DSGVTQTPKHLITATGQRVTLRCSPRSGDLSVYWYQQSLDQGLQFLIQYYNGEERAKGNILERFSAQQFPDLHSELNLSSLELGDSALYFCASSLGTSGVYNEQFFGPGTRLTVL.

The chain combines TRBV21-1 with TRBJ1-2. TRBV21-1 is deemed a pseudogene. This CDR3 comprises 16 residues. CDR3 region: CASSNPGPGYLGGYTF. The CDR3 DNA is TGTGCCAGCAGCAATCCGGGGCCCGGTTATTTAGGTGGCTACACCTTC.

This rearrangement joins TRBV27 to TRBJ1-1, with D perhaps matching TRBD1 (5 bases). The CDR3 length is 13 residues. Per germline, CDR1 MNHEY and CDR2 SMNVEV (reference sequence). Trimming took 3 bases from V and 1 from J, leaving 6 bases between them. CDR3 nucleotides: TGTGCCAGCAGTTTGACAGCGAACACTGAAGCTTTCTTT. Residues: CASSLTANTEAFF.

The chain carries TRBV6-5 and TRBJ2-3; D remains unclear. The germline CDR1 and CDR2 sequences are MNHEY and SVGAGI. This CDR3 contains 16 residues. With 4 bases removed from V and 0 bases from J, the gap between germline ends came to 14 bases. For the CDR3, the DNA is TGTGCCAGCAGTTCCCCTAGACACGCTAGCACAGATACGCAGTATTTT. Translation gives CASSSPRHASTDTQYF.

The chain is built from TRBV2 and TRBJ1-6; D is perhaps TRBD1 (5 bases). V lost 6 bases to trimming and J lost 4 bases, with 7 bases between them. The CDR3 has 13 residues. Germline V CDR1 and CDR2: SNHLY, FYNNEI. The DNA of the CDR3 is TGTGCCAGCAGCGACAGTTATAATTCACCCCTCCACTTT. This codes for CASSDSYNSPLHF.

The chain employs TRBV20-1 and TRBJ2-1; 12 nucleotides match TRBD2. V shed 3 bases and J 9 bases; nucleotides not matched to a gene: 6. There are 14 residues in the CDR3. Germline V gene lookup returns CDR1 DFQATT and CDR2 SNEGSKA (reference sequence). Written as DNA, the CDR3 is TGCAGTGCTAGTTTTTCTAGCGGGAGGGGTGAGCAGTTCTTC. Protein product: CSASFSSGRGEQFF.

This clone was seen only once. J is TRBJ2-5 and V is TRBV7-6, with D possibly TRBD1 on 6 matching bases. Germline lookup yields CDR1 SGHVS and CDR2 FNYEAQ. This CDR3 spans 16 amino acids. Trimming left V 4 bases short and J 5 bases short, with 20 bases between. CDR3 DNA sequence: TGTGCCAGCAGCTGGACTGCAGGGGAAGTTCGGGAGACCCAGTACTTC. The encoded protein is CASSWTAGEVRETQYF. Full variable domain (outside the CDR3, taken from reference TRBV7-6 and TRBJ2-5): GAGVSQSPRYKVTKRGQDVALRCDPISGHVSLYWYRQALGQGPEFLTYFNYEAQQDKSGLPNDRFSAERPEGSISTLTIQRTEQRDSAMYRCASSWTAGEVRETQYFGPGTRLLVL.

This clone has a single count. The chain employs TRBV3-1 (or the pseudogene TRBV3-2) and TRBJ2-1; 8 bases are shared with TRBD1. The CDR3 totals 15 residues. J gave up 4 bases and V 2 bases, and 4 bases lay outside the gene matches. Germline V gene data show CDR1 as LGHDT and CDR2 as YNNKEL (reference sequence). CDR3 residues: CASSQTGGLYNEQFF. In DNA, the CDR3 is TGTGCCAGCAGCCAAACAGGGGGTCTATACAATGAGCAGTTCTTC.

The rearrangement joins TRBV6-2 or TRBV6-3 to TRBJ2-7; D is uncertain. There are 11 residues in the CDR3. Germline CDR1 is MNHEY and CDR2 is SVGEGT. V lost 6 bases to trimming and J lost 3 bases, with 6 bases between them. This CDR3 reads CASSRVYEQYF. CDR3 sequence (DNA): TGTGCCAGCAGCCGGGTCTACGAGCAGTACTTC.

The chain employs TRBV20-1 and TRBJ2-7; TRBD1 matches 9 bases. Germline CDR1 reads DFQATT; CDR2 reads SNEGSKA (reference sequence). The V segment lost 3 bases and the J segment 4 bases; nucleotides outside the gene matches: 10. This CDR3 contains 15 residues. The chain's CDR3 is CSASHRDRDSYEQYF. Written as DNA, the CDR3 is TGCAGTGCTAGTCACAGGGACAGGGATTCGTACGAGCAGTACTTC.

Turning to this clone: The junction departs from the called germline gene at one end, perhaps through a read error. The chain combines TRBV6-1 with TRBJ2-1, with D perhaps TRBD1 or TRBD2 (5 bases each). Germline V gene data show CDR1 as MNHNS and CDR2 as SASEGT. CDR3 length equals 15 residues. CDR3 coding DNA: TGTGCCGGCAGTGAGGGGCTTAGTTTCTTGAATGAGCAGTTCTTC. This encodes CAGSEGLSFLNEQFF.

The rearrangement links TRBV18 to TRBJ1-6, with TRBD1 identical over 10 bases. This CDR3 contains 14 residues. Germline CDR1 reads KGHSH; CDR2 reads LQKENI. V lost 3 bases to trimming and J lost 9 bases; unmatched junction nucleotides: 2. Here the CDR3 reads CASSPGQGPSPLHF. For the CDR3, the DNA is TGTGCCAGCTCACCGGGACAGGGGCCTTCACCCCTCCACTTT.

The V gene is TRBV7-2, the J gene TRBJ1-1; 10 bases map to TRBD1. J gave up 6 bases and V 5 bases, and 6 bases lay outside the gene matches. The CDR3 loop spans 14 amino acids. Per the germline V gene, CDR1 is SGHTA and CDR2 is FQGNSA. CDR3 bases: TGTGCCAGCAGCCGCGGGACAGGGGTCGCTGAAGCTTTCTTT. This codes for CASSRGTGVAEAFF.

Points on this clone: A read error is likely, as this CDR3 ends without the conserved phenylalanine or tryptophan. The DNA is left out, because the CDR3 cannot be placed on it with certainty; the CDR3 is given as TCRdb lists it. V is TRBV6-1 and J is TRBJ2-7; TRBD2 is taken as the D call from the table, unchecked against the DNA. Germline CDR1 reads MNHNS; CDR2 reads SASEGT. The CDR3 is 12 amino acids long, termini counted. The CDR3 sequence is CASSEGSSGKSI.

The rearrangement links TRBV5-1 to TRBJ2-7; TRBD1 matches at 11 bases. Germline V gene lookup returns CDR1 SGHRS and CDR2 YFSETQ. The junction had 2 bases not matched to a gene; V was cut back by 0 bases and J by 3 bases. The CDR3 totals 15 residues. The CDR3 DNA reads as TGCGCCAGCAGCTTGGCGGGGACAGGGGGCTACGAGCAGTACTTC. As protein: CASSLAGTGGYEQYF.

CDR3 sequence: CASSLAGGGTQYF. DNA for the CDR3: TGTGCCAGCAGTTTAGCGGGAGGAGGCACGCAGTATTTT. The chain has TRBV6-4 and TRBJ2-3, with 10 bases lining up with TRBD2. V was clipped by 5 bases and J by 9 bases; unmatched bases: 5. Germline CDR1 MRHNA, CDR2 SNTAGT. The CDR3 length is 13 residues.

The chain combines TRBV4-2 with TRBJ2-1; 9 nucleotides align to TRBD2. The CDR3 covers 17 residues. J gave up 0 bases and V 1 base, and 4 bases lay outside the gene matches. The germline CDR1 and CDR2 sequences are LGHNA and YNFKEQ. The CDR3 sequence is CASSQVERGASYNEQFF. The CDR3 region has the DNA TGTGCCAGCAGCCAAGTTGAGCGGGGGGCCTCCTACAATGAGCAGTTCTTC.

The CDR3 is CATSRDQSPAGEFGELFF. CDR3 nucleotide sequence: TGTGCCACCAGCAGAGATCAAAGCCCAGCGGGAGAATTCGGGGAGCTGTTTTTT. The genes are TRBV15 and TRBJ2-2; 8 bases align to TRBD2. This CDR3 comprises 18 residues. Germline lookup yields CDR1 LNHNV and CDR2 YYDKDF (reference sequence). The J segment lost 7 bases and the V segment lost 0 bases, leaving 13 bases of the junction unmatched.

The chain employs TRBV6-2 or TRBV6-3 and TRBJ2-3; 12 bases fit TRBD2. This CDR3 comprises 15 residues. With V trimmed by 6 bases and J by 5 bases, 6 bases remained unmatched. CDR1 is MNHEY and CDR2 is SVGEGT in the germline V gene. The CDR3 protein is CASRPSGRARDTQYF. CDR3 in DNA: TGTGCCAGCAGGCCTAGCGGGAGGGCCCGAGATACGCAGTATTTT.

The chain carries TRBV6-5 and TRBJ1-1; TRBD1 might be the D (6 bases). There are 14 residues in the CDR3. Trimming removed 5 bases from V and 3 bases from J, with 13 bases in between. CDR1 MNHEY and CDR2 SVGAGI come from the germline V gene. CDR3 bases: TGTGCCAGCAGTCCCCCTGACAGGCACACTGAAGCTTTCTTT. This sequence encodes CASSPPDRHTEAFF.

V usage is TRBV6-1 and J usage is TRBJ2-3; D is possibly TRBD2 (5 bases). V was cut by 3 bases and J by 6 bases, with 10 bases left in between. The CDR3 spans 13 residues. Germline CDR1 MNHNS, CDR2 SASEGT. The CDR3 loop is CASSDYSGDTQYF. The CDR3 DNA is TGTGCCAGCAGTGATTACTCGGGGGATACGCAGTATTTT.

The rearrangement joins TRBV2 to TRBJ2-1; D not resolved. The CDR3 runs to 12 residues. Germline loops: CDR1 SNHLY, CDR2 FYNNEI. V gave up 11 bases and J gave up 6 bases, with 14 bases separating them. The CDR3 loop reads CARTGSRNEQFF. The CDR3 bases are TGTGCCCGGACGGGCAGCCGCAATGAGCAGTTCTTC.

The rearrangement uses TRBV10-3 and TRBJ2-7; 11 nucleotides match TRBD1. Germline V gives CDR1 ENHRY, CDR2 SYGVKD. The length of the CDR3 is 16 residues. The V and J ends lost 6 bases and 2 bases, in that order; junction bases with no gene match: 9. Here the CDR3 reads CAIRNGGQGAPYEQYF. The CDR3 DNA sequence: TGTGCCATCAGGAATGGCGGACAGGGGGCCCCCTACGAGCAGTACTTC.

This sequence joins TRBV9 and TRBJ1-5; D is unresolved. Germline assignment: CDR1 SGDLS and CDR2 YYNGEE. CDR3 length equals 15 residues. The ends were cut back, 5 bases at V and 1 base at J, with 13 bases in the middle. CDR3 residues: CASSPGWESNQPQHF. The CDR3 coding sequence is TGTGCCAGCAGTCCCGGATGGGAGAGCAATCAGCCCCAGCATTTT. Looking up the rest from reference TRBV9 and TRBJ1-5 gives the full variable domain: DSGVTQTPKHLITATGQRVTLRCSPRSGDLSVYWYQQSLDQGLQFLIQYYNGEERAKGNILERFSAQQFPDLHSELNLSSLELGDSALYFCASSPGWESNQPQHFGDGTRLSIL.

The rearrangement uses TRBV18 and TRBJ2-5; 11 bases are a match to TRBD2. The length of the CDR3 is 17 residues. With V trimmed by 0 bases and J by 4 bases, 7 bases remained unmatched. From germline, CDR1 is KGHSH and CDR2 LQKENI. The chain's CDR3 is CASSPPLAGGPRETQYF. In nucleotides, the CDR3 is TGTGCCAGCTCACCACCTTTAGCGGGAGGGCCCCGAGAGACCCAGTACTTC. Combining the CDR3 with reference TRBV18 and TRBJ2-5 gives the whole variable domain NAGVMQNPRHLVRRRGQEARLRCSPMKGHSHVYWYRQLPEEGLKFMVYLQKENIIDESGMPKERFSAEFPKEGPSILRIQQVVRGDSAAYFCASSPPLAGGPRETQYFGPGTRLLVL.